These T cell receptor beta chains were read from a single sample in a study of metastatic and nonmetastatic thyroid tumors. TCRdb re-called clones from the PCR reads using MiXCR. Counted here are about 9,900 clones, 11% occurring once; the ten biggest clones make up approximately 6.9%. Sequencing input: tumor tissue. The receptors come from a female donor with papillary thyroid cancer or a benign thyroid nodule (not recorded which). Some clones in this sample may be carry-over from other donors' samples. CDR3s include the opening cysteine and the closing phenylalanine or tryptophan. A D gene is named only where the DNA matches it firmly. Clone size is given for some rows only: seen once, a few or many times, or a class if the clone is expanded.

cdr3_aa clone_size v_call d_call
CASSSVYRDRDTYEQYF medium-sized TRBV27 TRBD1
CSADRGIPLDGYTF few TRBV29-1 TRBD1
CASSEAVRTGGPTGELFF many TRBV2 TRBD1
CASSRHGIGPWELFF . TRBV14 .
CAISEGGGPSRNEQFF many TRBV10-3 .
CSARVPRDYRVTQYF many TRBV20-1 TRBD2
CASSLAHSSYNEQFF many TRBV7-6 .
CASSRREYGYTF many TRBV3-1 .
CSSVRGSYEQYF . TRBV20-1 .
CASIPTESYEQYF . TRBV12-3/TRBV12-4 .
CASSLDQGLGTEAFF few TRBV7-9 .
CASRLGRAGVHNEQFF few TRBV11-2 TRBD2